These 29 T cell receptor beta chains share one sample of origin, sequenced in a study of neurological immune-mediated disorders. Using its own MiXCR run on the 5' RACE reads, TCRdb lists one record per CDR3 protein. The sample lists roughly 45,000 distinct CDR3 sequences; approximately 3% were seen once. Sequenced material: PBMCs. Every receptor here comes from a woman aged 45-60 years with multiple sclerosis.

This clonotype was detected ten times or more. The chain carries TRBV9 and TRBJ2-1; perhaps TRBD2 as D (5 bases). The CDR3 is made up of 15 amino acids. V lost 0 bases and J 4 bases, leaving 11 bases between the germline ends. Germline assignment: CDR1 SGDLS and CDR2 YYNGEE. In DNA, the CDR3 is TGTGCCAGCAGCGTAGGTCAAGGCGGGTACAATGAGCAGTTCTTC. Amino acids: CASSVGQGGYNEQFF. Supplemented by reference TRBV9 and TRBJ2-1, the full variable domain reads DSGVTQTPKHLITATGQRVTLRCSPRSGDLSVYWYQQSLDQGLQFLIQYYNGEERAKGNILERFSAQQFPDLHSELNLSSLELGDSALYFCASSVGQGGYNEQFFGPGTRLTVL.

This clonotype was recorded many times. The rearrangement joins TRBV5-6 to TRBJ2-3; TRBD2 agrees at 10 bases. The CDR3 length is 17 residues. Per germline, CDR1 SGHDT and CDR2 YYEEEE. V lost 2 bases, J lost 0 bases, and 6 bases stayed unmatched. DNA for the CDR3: TGTGCCAGCAGCTTTAAGCGGGGGGGCCCTAGCACAGATACGCAGTATTTT. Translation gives CASSFKRGGPSTDTQYF.

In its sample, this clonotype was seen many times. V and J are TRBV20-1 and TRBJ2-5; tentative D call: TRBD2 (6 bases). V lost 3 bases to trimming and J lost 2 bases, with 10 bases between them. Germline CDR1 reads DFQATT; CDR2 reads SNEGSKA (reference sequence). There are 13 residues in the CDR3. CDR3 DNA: TGCAGTGCTAGCCTGGGGGGACAAGAGACCCAGTACTTC. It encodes CSASLGGQETQYF.

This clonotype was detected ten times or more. CDR3 nucleotide sequence: TGTGCCAGCAGTTACGAATACGAGCAGTACTTC. This sequence encodes CASSYEYEQYF. This rearrangement joins TRBV6-5 to TRBJ2-7; D remains ambiguous. The germline V and J ends were trimmed by 2 bases and 4 bases, with 3 bases remaining between them. Germline lookup yields CDR1 MNHEY and CDR2 SVGAGI. The CDR3 length is 11 residues.

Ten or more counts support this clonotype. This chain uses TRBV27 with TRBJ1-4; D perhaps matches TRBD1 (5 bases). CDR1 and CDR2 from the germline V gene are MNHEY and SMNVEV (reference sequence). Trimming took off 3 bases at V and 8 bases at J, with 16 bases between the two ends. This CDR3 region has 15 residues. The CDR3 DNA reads TGTGCCAGCAGTTTTAGGTCCGGGGGAAGGGAAAAACTGTTTTTT. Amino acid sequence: CASSFRSGGREKLFF. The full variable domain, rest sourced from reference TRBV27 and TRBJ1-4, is EAQVTQNPRYLITVTGKKLTVTCSQNMNHEYMSWYRQDPGLGLRQIYYSMNVEVTDKGDVPEGYKVSRKEKRNFPLILESPSPNQTSLYFCASSFRSGGREKLFFGSGTQLSVL.

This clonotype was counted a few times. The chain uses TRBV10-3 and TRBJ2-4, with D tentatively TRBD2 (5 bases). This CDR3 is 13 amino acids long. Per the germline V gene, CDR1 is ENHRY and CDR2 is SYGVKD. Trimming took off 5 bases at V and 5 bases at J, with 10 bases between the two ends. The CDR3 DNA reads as TGTGCCATCAGTTCTTCCGGGGAAAACATTCAGTACTTC. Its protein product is CAISSSGENIQYF.

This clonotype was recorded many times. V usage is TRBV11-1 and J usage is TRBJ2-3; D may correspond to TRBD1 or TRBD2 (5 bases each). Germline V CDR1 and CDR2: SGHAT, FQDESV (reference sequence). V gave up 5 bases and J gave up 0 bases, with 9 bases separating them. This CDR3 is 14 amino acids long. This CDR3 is CASSTRDSTDTQYF. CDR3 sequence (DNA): TGTGCCAGCAGCACAAGGGACAGCACAGATACGCAGTATTTT. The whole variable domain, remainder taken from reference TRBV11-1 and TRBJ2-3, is EAEVAQSPRYKITEKSQAVAFWCDPISGHATLYWYRQILGQGPELLVQFQDESVVDDSQLPKDRFSAERLKGVDSTLKIQPAELGDSAMYLCASSTRDSTDTQYFGPGTRLTVL.

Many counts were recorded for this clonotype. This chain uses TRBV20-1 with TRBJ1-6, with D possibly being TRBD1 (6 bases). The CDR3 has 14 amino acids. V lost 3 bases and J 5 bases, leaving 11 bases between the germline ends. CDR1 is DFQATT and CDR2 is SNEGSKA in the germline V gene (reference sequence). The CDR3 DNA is TGCAGTGCTAGGGACCAGGGGAATAATTCACCCCTCCACTTT. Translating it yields CSARDQGNNSPLHF.

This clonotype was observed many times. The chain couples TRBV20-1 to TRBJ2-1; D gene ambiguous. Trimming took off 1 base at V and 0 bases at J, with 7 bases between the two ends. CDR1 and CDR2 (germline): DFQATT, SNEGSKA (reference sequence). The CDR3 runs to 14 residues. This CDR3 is CSARVSSSYNEQFF. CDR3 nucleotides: TGCAGTGCTAGAGTGAGCAGCTCCTACAATGAGCAGTTCTTC.

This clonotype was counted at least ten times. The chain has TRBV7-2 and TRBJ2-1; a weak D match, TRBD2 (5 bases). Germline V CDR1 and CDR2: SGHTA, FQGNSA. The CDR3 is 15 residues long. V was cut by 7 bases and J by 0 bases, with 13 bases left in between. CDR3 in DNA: TGTGCCAGCACTAGAGGTGGGAGCTCCTACAATGAGCAGTTCTTC. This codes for CASTRGGSSYNEQFF.

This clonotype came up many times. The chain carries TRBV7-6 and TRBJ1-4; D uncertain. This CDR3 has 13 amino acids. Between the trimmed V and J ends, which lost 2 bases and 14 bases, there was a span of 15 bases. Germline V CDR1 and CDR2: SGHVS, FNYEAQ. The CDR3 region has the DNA TGTGCCAGCAGCTTACGGACGGGAGTAGAGCTGTTTTTT. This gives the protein CASSLRTGVELFF.

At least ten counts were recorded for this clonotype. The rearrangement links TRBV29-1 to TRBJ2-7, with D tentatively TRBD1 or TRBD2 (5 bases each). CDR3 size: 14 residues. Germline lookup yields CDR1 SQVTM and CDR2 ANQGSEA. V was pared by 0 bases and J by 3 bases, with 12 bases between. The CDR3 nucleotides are TGCAGCGTTGAAGAAGGTGGGGGAGACTACGAGCAGTACTTC. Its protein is CSVEEGGGDYEQYF.

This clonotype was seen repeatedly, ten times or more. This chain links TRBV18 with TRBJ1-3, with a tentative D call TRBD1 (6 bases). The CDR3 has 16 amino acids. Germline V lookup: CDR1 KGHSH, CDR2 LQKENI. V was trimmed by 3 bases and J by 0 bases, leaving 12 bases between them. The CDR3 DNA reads TGTGCCAGCTCACCCGGGGGCGCGAGCTCTGGAAACACCATATATTTT. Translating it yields CASSPGGASSGNTIYF.

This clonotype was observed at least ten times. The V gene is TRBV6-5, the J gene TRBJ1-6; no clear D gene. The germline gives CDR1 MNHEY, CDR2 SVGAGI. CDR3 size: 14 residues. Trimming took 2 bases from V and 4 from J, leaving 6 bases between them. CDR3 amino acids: CASSYRGYNSPLHF. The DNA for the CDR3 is TGTGCCAGCAGTTACCGGGGATATAATTCACCCCTCCACTTT.

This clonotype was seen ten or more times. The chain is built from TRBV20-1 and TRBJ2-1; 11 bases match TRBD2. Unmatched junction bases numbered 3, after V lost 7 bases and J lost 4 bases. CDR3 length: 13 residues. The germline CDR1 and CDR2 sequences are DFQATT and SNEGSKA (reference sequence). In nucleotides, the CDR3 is TGCAGTGGGCCTAGCGGGGGGTACAATGAGCAGTTCTTC. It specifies CSGPSGGYNEQFF.

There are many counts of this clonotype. CDR3 protein: CASSQGSYEQYV. CDR3 DNA sequence: TGTGCCAGCAGCCAGGGTTCCTACGAGCAGTACGTC. The chain has TRBV3-1 and TRBJ2-7; D remains unclear. V was cut by 3 bases and J by 1 base, with 4 bases left in between. Germline CDR1 and CDR2: LGHDT and YNNKEL (reference sequence). There are 12 residues in the CDR3.

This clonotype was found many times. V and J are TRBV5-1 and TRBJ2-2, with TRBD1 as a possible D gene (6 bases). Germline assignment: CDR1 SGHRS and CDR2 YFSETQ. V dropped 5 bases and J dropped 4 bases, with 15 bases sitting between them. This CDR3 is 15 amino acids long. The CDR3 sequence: CASRVGQMSTGELFF. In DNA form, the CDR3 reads TGCGCCAGCAGAGTCGGACAGATGAGCACCGGGGAGCTGTTTTTT.

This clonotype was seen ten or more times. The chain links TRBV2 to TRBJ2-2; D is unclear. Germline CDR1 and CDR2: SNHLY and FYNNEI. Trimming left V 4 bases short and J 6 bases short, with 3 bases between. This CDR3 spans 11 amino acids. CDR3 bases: TGTGCCAGCAGTGTTGCCGGGGAGCTGTTTTTT. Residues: CASSVAGELFF.

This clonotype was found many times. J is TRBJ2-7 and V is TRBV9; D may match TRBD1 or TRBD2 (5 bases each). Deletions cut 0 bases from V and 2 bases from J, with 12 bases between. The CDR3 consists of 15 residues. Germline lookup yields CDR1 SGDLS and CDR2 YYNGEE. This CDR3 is CASSVGGTYTYEQYF. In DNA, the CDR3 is TGTGCCAGCAGCGTAGGAGGGACGTATACCTACGAGCAGTACTTC.

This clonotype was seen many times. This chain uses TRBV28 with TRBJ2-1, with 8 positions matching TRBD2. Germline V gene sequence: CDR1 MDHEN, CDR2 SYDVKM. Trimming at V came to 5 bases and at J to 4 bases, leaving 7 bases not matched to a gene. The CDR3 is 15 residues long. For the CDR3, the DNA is TGTGCCAGCAGTACACCGGGACTAGGATACAATGAGCAGTTCTTC. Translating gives CASSTPGLGYNEQFF.

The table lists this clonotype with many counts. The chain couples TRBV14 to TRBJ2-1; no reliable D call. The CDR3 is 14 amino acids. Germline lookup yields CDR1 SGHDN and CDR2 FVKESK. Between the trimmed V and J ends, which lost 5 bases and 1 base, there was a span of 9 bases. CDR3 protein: CASSYLGSYNEQFF. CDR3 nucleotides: TGTGCCAGCAGCTACTTGGGGTCCTACAATGAGCAGTTCTTC.

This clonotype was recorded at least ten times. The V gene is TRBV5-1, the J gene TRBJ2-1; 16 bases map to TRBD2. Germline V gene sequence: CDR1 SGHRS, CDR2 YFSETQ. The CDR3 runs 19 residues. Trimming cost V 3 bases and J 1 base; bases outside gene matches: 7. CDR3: CASSSTGTSGRGSYNEQFF. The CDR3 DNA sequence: TGCGCCAGCAGCTCAACCGGGACTAGCGGGAGGGGATCCTACAATGAGCAGTTCTTC.

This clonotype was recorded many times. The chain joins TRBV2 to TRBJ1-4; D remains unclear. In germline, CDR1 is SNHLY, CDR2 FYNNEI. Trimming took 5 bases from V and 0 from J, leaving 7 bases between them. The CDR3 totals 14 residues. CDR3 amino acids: CASSLDATNEKLFF. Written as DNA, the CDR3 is TGTGCCAGCAGTCTGGACGCAACTAATGAAAAACTGTTTTTT.

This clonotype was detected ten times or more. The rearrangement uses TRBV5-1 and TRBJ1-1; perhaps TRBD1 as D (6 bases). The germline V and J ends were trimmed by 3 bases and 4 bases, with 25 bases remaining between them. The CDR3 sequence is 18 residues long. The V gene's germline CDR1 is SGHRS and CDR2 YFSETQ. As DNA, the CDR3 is TGCGCCAGCAGCTCAGTCGTCGGGGGCGCGGCTCTGCCCACTGAAGCTTTCTTT. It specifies CASSSVVGGAALPTEAFF. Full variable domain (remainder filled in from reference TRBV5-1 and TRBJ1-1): KAGVTQTPRYLIKTRGQQVTLSCSPISGHRSVSWYQQTPGQGLQFLFEYFSETQRNKGNFPGRFSGRQFSNSRSEMNVSTLELGDSALYLCASSSVVGGAALPTEAFFGQGTRLTVV.

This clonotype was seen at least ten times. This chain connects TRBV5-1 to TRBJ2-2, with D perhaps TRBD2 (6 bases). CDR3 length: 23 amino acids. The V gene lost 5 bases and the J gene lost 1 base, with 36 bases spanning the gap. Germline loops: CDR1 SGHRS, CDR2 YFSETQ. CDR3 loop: CASSPLAAPDNFGGAGNTGELFF. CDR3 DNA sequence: TGCGCCAGCAGTCCTTTGGCCGCCCCCGACAACTTCGGGGGAGCGGGGAACACCGGGGAGCTGTTTTTT.

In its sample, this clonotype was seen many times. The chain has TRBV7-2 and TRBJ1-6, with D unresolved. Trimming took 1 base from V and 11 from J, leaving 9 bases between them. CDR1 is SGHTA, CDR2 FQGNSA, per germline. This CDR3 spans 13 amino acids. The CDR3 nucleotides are TGTGCCAGCAGCTTAGAGAGAGGTACACCCCTCCACTTT. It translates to CASSLERGTPLHF. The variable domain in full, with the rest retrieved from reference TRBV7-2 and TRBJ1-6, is GAGVSQSPSNKVTEKGKDVELRCDPISGHTALYWYRQSLGQGLEFLIYFQGNSAPDKSGLPSDRFSAERTGGSVSTLTIQRTQQEDSAVYLCASSLERGTPLHFGNGTRLTVT.

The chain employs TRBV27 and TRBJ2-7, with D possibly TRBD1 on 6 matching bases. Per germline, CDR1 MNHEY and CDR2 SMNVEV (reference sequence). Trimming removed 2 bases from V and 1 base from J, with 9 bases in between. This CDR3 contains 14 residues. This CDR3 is CASSLDRRSYEQYF. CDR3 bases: TGTGCCAGCAGTTTAGACAGGCGTTCCTACGAGCAGTACTTC.

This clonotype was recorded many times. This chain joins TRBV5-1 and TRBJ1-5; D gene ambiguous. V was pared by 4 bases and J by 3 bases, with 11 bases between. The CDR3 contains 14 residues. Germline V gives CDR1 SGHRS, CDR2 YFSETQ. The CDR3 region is CASSAGLNNQPQHF. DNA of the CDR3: TGCGCCAGCAGCGCCGGACTGAACAATCAGCCCCAGCATTTT.

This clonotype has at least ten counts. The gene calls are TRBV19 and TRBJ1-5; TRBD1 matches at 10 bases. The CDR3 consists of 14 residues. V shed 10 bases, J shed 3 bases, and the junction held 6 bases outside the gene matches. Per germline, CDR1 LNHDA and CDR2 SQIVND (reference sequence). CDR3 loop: CATVDRGDNQPQHF. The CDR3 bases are TGTGCCACAGTGGACAGGGGGGACAATCAGCCCCAGCATTTT. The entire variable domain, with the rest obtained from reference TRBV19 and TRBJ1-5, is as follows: DGGITQSPKYLFRKEGQNVTLSCEQNLNHDAMYWYRQDPGQGLRLIYYSQIVNDFQKGDIAEGYSVSREKKESFPLTVTSAQKNPTAFYLCATVDRGDNQPQHFGDGTRLSIL.